This section outlines one T cell receptor beta chain sequence together with its context. This record belongs to a study of blood T cell repertoires in COVID-19. Study as a whole: Samples came from the United States, Italy and Spain, spanning acute and convalescent COVID-19. Sources were T cells, B-cell-depleted T cells, or PBMCs; the material itself was cDNA or gDNA.

This CDR3 is 17 amino acids long. The V segment lost 5 bases and the J segment 5 bases; nucleotides outside the gene matches: 15. From germline, CDR1 is SGHAT and CDR2 FQNNGV. The table came from immunoSEQ multiplex PCR; TCRdb's copy has only in-frame clones and leaves some out. The sample lists about 52,000 clones; about four fifths were seen once. Sequencing used peripheral blood. This receptor was identified in a man aged 65-85 years with active COVID-19. This chain joins TRBV11-2 and TRBJ2-7; 10 nucleotides match TRBD2. CDR3 sequence reads: CASSANLPAGGLNEQYF. CDR3 bases: TGTGCCAGCAGCGCTAACCTCCCAGCGGGGGGGCTCAACGAGCAGTACTTC.